Listed here are 26 T cell receptor beta chains from one sample, sequenced in a study of T-cell reconstitution after alpha-beta-depleted transplantation in children. Preparation of the TCRbeta library used unique molecular identifiers. TCRdb reanalysed the PCR reads using MiXCR and keeps one entry per CDR3 protein. The table includes around 600,000 distinct CDR3 sequences, approximately 10% detected once. Specimen: PBMCs from the stem cell graft donor, collected from the stem cell graft. The receptors here all came from a human donor who donated a stem cell graft to a child with acute myeloid leukemia.

This clonotype came up many times. This chain joins TRBV28 and TRBJ2-1; D is perhaps TRBD2 (6 bases). Germline assignment: CDR1 MDHEN and CDR2 SYDVKM. This CDR3 is 15 amino acids long. V dropped 1 base and J dropped 7 bases, with 14 bases sitting between them. CDR3 DNA: TGTGCCAGCAGTTTATTTGCCTCCGGGGGAAATGAGCAGTTCTTC. This encodes CASSLFASGGNEQFF.

The sample holds many counts of this clonotype. The V and J genes are TRBV6-5 and TRBJ1-5; 8 bases align to TRBD1. V lost 6 bases to trimming and J lost 3 bases; unmatched junction nucleotides: 7. The CDR3 spans 15 residues. Per germline, CDR1 MNHEY and CDR2 SVGAGI. For the CDR3, the DNA is TGTGCCAGCAGATTAGACAGGGGCCCCAATCAGCCCCAGCATTTT. Amino acids: CASRLDRGPNQPQHF.

This clonotype was seen at least ten times. The chain recombines TRBV5-1 with TRBJ1-2, with 7 bases that match TRBD1. V shed 7 bases and J 4 bases; nucleotides not matched to a gene: 7. The V gene's germline CDR1 is SGHRS and CDR2 YFSETQ. The CDR3 extends over 13 amino acids. The chain's CDR3 is CASAQGGPYGYTF. The CDR3 nucleotides are TGCGCCAGCGCTCAGGGGGGGCCCTATGGCTACACCTTC.

This chain connects TRBV21-1 to TRBJ1-1. TRBV21-1 has pseudogene status. This CDR3 has 14 residues. CDR3 nucleotides: TGTGCCAGCAGCAAAATTCCGCAGAACACTGAAGCTTTCTTT. Protein: CASSKIPQNTEAFF.

Many counts were recorded for this clonotype. The chain is built from TRBV9 and TRBJ2-3; 14 bases map to TRBD2. The CDR3 consists of 18 residues. The V and J ends lost 0 bases and 3 bases, in that order; junction bases with no gene match: 6. Germline CDR1 is SGDLS and CDR2 is YYNGEE. The CDR3 reads CASSVEGTSGRRTDTQYF. For the CDR3, the DNA is TGTGCCAGCAGCGTAGAGGGGACTAGCGGGAGAAGGACAGATACGCAGTATTTT. The full variable domain, rest sourced from reference TRBV9 and TRBJ2-3, is DSGVTQTPKHLITATGQRVTLRCSPRSGDLSVYWYQQSLDQGLQFLIQYYNGEERAKGNILERFSAQQFPDLHSELNLSSLELGDSALYFCASSVEGTSGRRTDTQYFGPGTRLTVL.

This clonotype has ten or more counts. J is TRBJ2-3 and V is TRBV20-1; D remains ambiguous. V was cut by 6 bases and J by 4 bases, with 23 bases left in between. The CDR3 has 16 residues. CDR1 and CDR2 (germline): DFQATT, SNEGSKA (reference sequence). This CDR3 reads CSARRRRPSPADTQYF. CDR3 sequence (DNA): TGCAGTGCCAGAAGGCGGCGGCCCTCTCCCGCAGATACGCAGTATTTT.

This clonotype was seen a handful of times. This chain joins TRBV27 and TRBJ2-7; D may be TRBD1 (6 bases). The CDR3 runs 13 residues. The V end lost 3 bases, the J end lost 7 bases, and 13 bases lay between the germline ends. Germline V gene lookup returns CDR1 MNHEY and CDR2 SMNVEV (reference sequence). This CDR3 is CASSLAGAREQYF. CDR3 sequence (DNA): TGTGCCAGCAGTTTGGCAGGGGCTAGAGAGCAGTACTTC.

This clonotype was detected only a few times. The chain uses TRBV14 and TRBJ2-1; D is undetermined. CDR3 length equals 15 residues. The germline gives CDR1 SGHDN, CDR2 FVKESK. V shed 1 base and J shed 7 bases, with 14 bases lying between them. This chain's CDR3 is CASSQVGPPWNEQFF. The CDR3, as DNA: TGTGCCAGCAGCCAAGTCGGCCCGCCCTGGAATGAGCAGTTCTTC.

As for this clonotype: At one end the junction does not follow the germline gene, possibly because of a read error. This chain connects TRBV12-3 or TRBV12-4 to TRBJ2-3; 13 nucleotides align to TRBD2. This CDR3 region has 19 residues. The CDR3 loop reads CASCLLAGGRGGSTDTQYF. The CDR3 region has the DNA TGTGCCAGCTGTTTACTAGCGGGAGGGCGCGGGGGTAGCACAGATACGCAGTATTTT.

There are many counts of this clonotype. The chain is built from TRBV20-1 and TRBJ2-1; the match to TRBD2 covers 8 bases. The CDR3 covers 16 residues. Germline V lookup: CDR1 DFQATT, CDR2 SNEGSKA (reference sequence). V dropped 1 base and J dropped 9; count of bases not matched to a gene: 14. CDR3 in amino acids: CSARAARERELGEQFF. Written as DNA, the CDR3 is TGCAGTGCTAGAGCGGCCCGGGAGCGGGAGTTGGGTGAGCAGTTCTTC.

In its sample, this clonotype was seen many times. The CDR3 region is CASSLDDSLTNTGELFF. The CDR3 DNA reads TGTGCCAGCAGCCTAGACGACAGCCTTACGAACACCGGGGAGCTGTTTTTT. The chain couples TRBV7-3 to TRBJ2-2, with D possibly matching TRBD1 (5 bases). Trimming cost V 5 bases and J 0 bases, with 16 bases left between them. Germline CDR1 and CDR2: SGHTA and FQGTGA. The CDR3 spans 17 residues.

This chain uses TRBV29-1 with TRBJ2-7; 11 bases agree with TRBD2. From germline, CDR1 is SQVTM and CDR2 ANQGSEA. This CDR3 is built from 16 residues. Trimming cost V 5 bases and J 0 bases; bases outside gene matches: 9. The CDR3 protein is CSVQGLAGGSSYEQYF. The CDR3 DNA follows: TGCAGCGTTCAGGGTCTAGCGGGGGGAAGCTCCTACGAGCAGTACTTC.

The chain couples TRBV2 to TRBJ2-6; D uncertain. This CDR3 has 13 amino acids. Trimming left V 6 bases short and J 9 bases short, with 12 bases between. Germline CDR1 SNHLY, CDR2 FYNNEI. CDR3 in DNA: TGTGCCAGCAGCCTGGGTATGGGCAACGTCCTGACTTTC. Its protein product is CASSLGMGNVLTF.

This chain's CDR3 is CASNLGQANYGYTF. CDR3 coding DNA: TGTGCCAGCAACCTGGGACAGGCTAACTATGGCTACACCTTC. J is TRBJ1-2 and V is TRBV6-2 or TRBV6-3; TRBD1 matches 8 bases. Germline-derived CDR1 and CDR2 are MNHEY and SVGEGT. V shed 7 bases, J shed 0 bases, and the junction held 4 bases outside the gene matches. This CDR3 has 14 residues.

The sample holds many counts of this clonotype. The V gene is TRBV6-5, the J gene TRBJ2-3; 11 positions match TRBD1. Germline CDR1 reads MNHEY; CDR2 reads SVGAGI. This CDR3 is built from 15 residues. V lost 4 bases, J lost 9 bases, and 9 bases stayed unmatched. The CDR3 region has the DNA TGTGCCAGCAGTTCGCCCGGGACAGGGGGGAGAACGCAGTATTTT. Its translation is CASSSPGTGGRTQYF.

This clonotype showed up many times. This chain links TRBV20-1 with TRBJ2-3, with D tentatively TRBD2 (6 bases). From germline, CDR1 is DFQATT and CDR2 SNEGSKA (reference sequence). CDR3 length: 15 amino acids. Trimming stripped 2 bases from V and 3 bases from J, with 15 bases between. Here the CDR3 reads CSARTLLAGTDTQYF. CDR3 DNA sequence: TGCAGTGCTAGAACCCTACTAGCAGGAACAGATACGCAGTATTTT.

In this sample, this clonotype turned up many times. The rearrangement links TRBV20-1 to TRBJ2-2; D remains ambiguous. The V gene's germline CDR1 is DFQATT and CDR2 SNEGSKA (reference sequence). The CDR3 loop spans 17 amino acids. V dropped 1 base and J dropped 0 bases, with 15 bases sitting between them. The DNA for the CDR3 is TGCAGTGCTAGAGCAACCGGGCTACCGACGAACACCGGGGAGCTGTTTTTT. Translated: CSARATGLPTNTGELFF.

The chain links TRBV14 to TRBJ2-3, with D maybe TRBD1 (6 bases). Germline CDR1 reads SGHDN; CDR2 reads FVKESK. The CDR3 sequence is 14 residues long. V gave up 1 base and J gave up 1 base, with 6 bases separating them. The CDR3 loop is CASSQAGGTDTQYF. The CDR3 nucleotides are TGTGCCAGCAGCCAAGCAGGGGGCACAGATACGCAGTATTTT.

This clonotype came up a few times. The V gene is TRBV30, the J gene TRBJ2-7; 8 bases map to TRBD2. The CDR3 loop spans 14 amino acids. The junction had 11 bases not matched to a gene; V was cut back by 4 bases and J by 6 bases. Germline lookup yields CDR1 GTSNPN and CDR2 SVGIG (reference sequence). The CDR3 loop reads CAWTVSGTLSEQYF. The CDR3 coding sequence is TGTGCCTGGACTGTTAGCGGGACACTAAGCGAGCAGTACTTC. The full variable domain, with the rest looked up from reference TRBV30 and TRBJ2-7, is SQTIHQWPATLVQPVGSPLSLECTVEGTSNPNLYWYRQAAGRGLQLLFYSVGIGQISSEVPQNLSASRPQDRQFILSSKKLLLSDSGFYLCAWTVSGTLSEQYFGPGTRLTVT.

This clonotype was detected only a few times. The chain has TRBV10-2 and TRBJ2-7, with 13 bases that match TRBD2. Unmatched junction bases numbered 2, after V lost 2 bases and J lost 1 base. Germline V gene data show CDR1 as WSHSY and CDR2 as SAAADI. The CDR3 spans 16 residues. CDR3 coding DNA: TGCGCCAGCAGTGAGGGGGGACTAGCGGGATCCTACGAGCAGTACTTC. It specifies CASSEGGLAGSYEQYF.

This clonotype was counted only a few times. The chain uses TRBV4-3 and TRBJ2-2, with D unclear. The germline V gene encodes CDR1 LGHNA and CDR2 YSLEER. The V end was cut by 2 bases, the J end by 6 bases, with 13 bases between. The CDR3 is made up of 15 amino acids. The CDR3 sequence is CASSQSHARAGELFF. CDR3 sequence (DNA): TGCGCCAGCAGCCAAAGCCATGCCCGAGCCGGGGAGCTGTTTTTT.

This clonotype was counted at least ten times. The rearrangement links TRBV20-1 to TRBJ2-4; TRBD2 agrees at 9 bases. Per the germline V gene, CDR1 is DFQATT and CDR2 is SNEGSKA (reference sequence). With V trimmed by 5 bases and J by 1 base, 6 bases remained unmatched. The CDR3 spans 15 residues. The CDR3 sequence: CSAPQAGGAKNIQYF. The CDR3 DNA reads TGCAGTGCTCCTCAAGCGGGAGGCGCCAAAAACATTCAGTACTTC.

The J gene is TRBJ1-6, the V gene TRBV9; D is ambiguous. The V gene's germline CDR1 is SGDLS and CDR2 YYNGEE. The CDR3 covers 16 residues. The V end was cut by 2 bases, the J end by 4 bases, with 13 bases between. CDR3 in DNA: TGTGCCAGCAGCGTGGCCGCGGAAGGATATAATTCACCCCTCCACTTT. This translates into CASSVAAEGYNSPLHF.

This clonotype was counted only a few times. This sequence joins TRBV5-1 and TRBJ2-2, with 10 bases aligning to TRBD2. V dropped 1 base and J dropped 5; count of bases not matched to a gene: 5. Germline assignment: CDR1 SGHRS and CDR2 YFSETQ. The CDR3 spans 16 residues. This CDR3 is CASSLLAGAGTGELFF. For the CDR3, the DNA is TGCGCCAGCAGCTTGCTAGCGGGAGCTGGGACCGGGGAGCTGTTTTTT.

The chain joins TRBV20-1 to TRBJ1-1; D possibly corresponds to TRBD1 (6 bases). The length of the CDR3 is 14 residues. Trimming stripped 0 bases from V and 1 base from J, with 9 bases between. Per the germline V gene, CDR1 is DFQATT and CDR2 is SNEGSKA (reference sequence). The CDR3 protein is CSARDRGQNTEAFF. CDR3 coding DNA: TGCAGTGCTAGAGACAGGGGCCAGAACACTGAAGCTTTCTTT.

The chain couples TRBV6-2 or TRBV6-3 to TRBJ1-5; TRBD1 matches at 9 bases. Germline V gene data show CDR1 as MNHEY and CDR2 as SVGEGT. V lost 4 bases and J lost 2; bases outside the gene matches: 12. The CDR3 extends over 18 amino acids. The CDR3 nucleotides read TGTGCCAGCAGTTCTCATTCCGGGACAGGGATGGGCAATCAGCCCCAGCATTTT. This sequence encodes CASSSHSGTGMGNQPQHF.